This entry lists 31 T cell receptor beta chains sequenced from one sample in a study of control samples from healthy donors and cancer patients (dated by TCRdb to the early 2020s). The library was generated by the immunoSEQ multiplex PCR assay. Sourced from immuneACCESS, this table was stored by TCRdb with only in-frame sequences that have V and J called. A share of the clones is absent; for the studies checked, an unresolved V gene accounts for under half, and the remainder has no known explanation. Within this sample are roughly 130,000 clones, with under 95% of them counted one time only. The top ten clones comprise approximately 8.6% of the sample. Sequencing was performed on blood. These receptors were collected from a young man in good health.

This clone turned up a few times. The chain carries TRBV6-6 and TRBJ2-6; possible D gene TRBD1, 5 bases. The CDR3 length is 14 residues. Between the trimmed V and J ends, which lost 8 bases and 0 bases, there was a span of 8 bases. The germline V gene has CDR1 MNHNY and CDR2 SVGAGI (reference sequence). CDR3 region: CASLRGSGANVLTF. DNA of the CDR3: TGTGCCAGCCTAAGGGGCTCTGGGGCCAACGTCCTGACTTTC.

The chain couples TRBV5-1 to TRBJ1-1, with 7 bases lining up with TRBD1. Trimming at V came to 4 bases and at J to 3 bases, leaving 6 bases not matched to a gene. There are 14 residues in the CDR3. Per the germline V gene, CDR1 is SGHRS and CDR2 is YFSETQ. CDR3 sequence reads: CASSHRTGDTEAFF. CDR3 coding DNA: TGCGCCAGCAGCCACAGGACAGGCGACACTGAAGCTTTCTTT.

The chain is built from TRBV13 and TRBJ1-2; D not certain. Trimming pared 0 bases from V and 3 bases from J, leaving 8 bases between. Germline V gene data show CDR1 as PRHDT and CDR2 as FYEKMQ (reference sequence). The CDR3 totals 14 residues. The CDR3 nucleotides are TGTGCCAGCAGCTTAGGGGGATTCGACTATGGCTACACCTTC. As protein: CASSLGGFDYGYTF.

The chain recombines TRBV29-1 with TRBJ1-1; D uncertain. In germline, CDR1 is SQVTM, CDR2 ANQGSEA. V gave up 4 bases and J gave up 4 bases, with 10 bases separating them. This CDR3 contains 12 residues. The CDR3 here is CSVVLGSTEAFF. CDR3 DNA: TGCAGCGTTGTCTTGGGGAGCACTGAAGCTTTCTTT.

The V call is TRBV5-1, the J call TRBJ2-6; D not certain. The germline V gene has CDR1 SGHRS and CDR2 YFSETQ. Trimming pared 3 bases from V and 4 bases from J, leaving 17 bases between. The CDR3 runs to 17 residues. The DNA for the CDR3 is TGCGCCAGCAGCTCACCGGGTAGCCGCAGGGGGGCCAACGTCCTGACTTTC. The encoded protein is CASSSPGSRRGANVLTF.

V gene TRBV5-6 combines with J gene TRBJ2-1; 11 nucleotides agree with TRBD2. V gave up 5 bases and J gave up 2 bases; unmatched junction bases: 3. The CDR3 is made up of 15 amino acids. Germline V CDR1 and CDR2: SGHDT, YYEEEE. Here the CDR3 reads CASRLAGGPYNEQFF. In DNA form, the CDR3 reads TGTGCCAGCAGGTTAGCGGGGGGGCCCTACAATGAGCAGTTCTTC.

The chain employs TRBV6-4 and TRBJ2-3; 11 bases are a match to TRBD1. The CDR3 is made up of 13 amino acids. Germline V lookup: CDR1 MRHNA, CDR2 SNTAGT. Trimming removed 10 bases from V and 3 bases from J; junction bases left unmatched: 3. The CDR3 loop is CATRDRGTDTQYF. CDR3 in DNA: TGTGCCACTAGGGACAGGGGGACAGATACGCAGTATTTT.

Concerning this clone itself: Since the CDR3 does not end with the conserved phenylalanine or tryptophan, this likely comes from a read error. The chain combines TRBV30 with TRBJ1-2; D is possibly TRBD1 (5 bases). The CDR3 covers 15 residues. V shed 3 bases and J shed 0 bases, with 14 bases lying between them. Germline CDR1 and CDR2: GTSNPN and SVGIG (reference sequence). Written as DNA, the CDR3 is TGTGCCTGGAGAACCTGGGGGTCCCCTAACTATGGCTACACCCTC. Its protein product is CAWRTWGSPNYGYTL.

The J gene is TRBJ2-3, the V gene TRBV18; no firm D call. V lost 2 bases, J lost 0 bases, and 18 bases lay in between. The CDR3 contains 18 residues. Germline assignment: CDR1 KGHSH and CDR2 LQKENI. The CDR3 sequence is CASSPMVERKRSTDTQYF. The CDR3 nucleotides read TGTGCCAGCTCACCAATGGTAGAACGAAAAAGGAGCACAGATACGCAGTATTTT. Together with reference TRBV18 and TRBJ2-3, the CDR3 gives the full variable domain: NAGVMQNPRHLVRRRGQEARLRCSPMKGHSHVYWYRQLPEEGLKFMVYLQKENIIDESGMPKERFSAEFPKEGPSILRIQQVVRGDSAAYFCASSPMVERKRSTDTQYFGPGTRLTVL.

The CDR3 DNA reads TGCGCCAGCAGCCAAGTTAGGCAGGCTATAGCCAAAAACATTCAGTACTTC. This gives the protein CASSQVRQAIAKNIQYF. The V gene is TRBV4-1, the J gene TRBJ2-4; D gene uncertain. V shed 1 base and J shed 0 bases, with 13 bases lying between them. This CDR3 is 17 amino acids long. CDR1 and CDR2 (germline): MGHRA, YSYEKL.

This chain uses TRBV5-6 with TRBJ1-1; 9 positions agree with TRBD1. The CDR3 extends over 14 amino acids. Losses at the gene ends were 4 bases for V and 1 base for J; bases not matched to a gene: 2. Per germline, CDR1 SGHDT and CDR2 YYEEEE. The CDR3 sequence is CASSRGQGNTEAFF. In DNA, the CDR3 is TGTGCCAGCAGCAGGGGACAGGGGAACACTGAAGCTTTCTTT.

The chain carries TRBV18 and TRBJ2-1, with TRBD1 matching 11 bases. V was clipped by 5 bases and J by 7 bases; unmatched bases: 7. The CDR3 consists of 15 residues. CDR1 and CDR2 from the germline V gene are KGHSH and LQKENI. CDR3: CASSAGTGGTNEQFF. The CDR3 region has the DNA TGTGCCAGCTCAGCCGGGACAGGGGGTACAAATGAGCAGTTCTTC.

The chain carries TRBV7-2 and TRBJ2-3; possible D gene TRBD1, 5 bases. Trimming cost V 5 bases and J 0 bases, with 9 bases left between them. The CDR3 has 14 residues. In germline, CDR1 is SGHTA, CDR2 FQGNSA. CDR3 in DNA: TGTGCCAGCAGCACAAGACAGAGCACAGATACGCAGTATTTT. Translation gives CASSTRQSTDTQYF.

The rearrangement links TRBV19 to TRBJ1-2; 7 positions agree with TRBD1. Germline V CDR1 and CDR2: LNHDA, SQIVND (reference sequence). The CDR3 length is 15 residues. J gave up 0 bases and V 3 bases, and 4 bases lay outside the gene matches. CDR3 bases: TGTGCCAGTAGTATGCAGGACAGGACTAACTATGGCTACACCTTC. Translating it yields CASSMQDRTNYGYTF.

The rearrangement uses TRBV5-4 and TRBJ2-1; tentative D call: TRBD2 (5 bases). The germline CDR1 and CDR2 sequences are SGHNT and YYREEE (reference sequence). This CDR3 is built from 15 residues. V was shortened by 4 bases and J by 0 bases, with 11 bases between the two germline ends. For the CDR3, the DNA is TGTGCCAGCAGCGCCAGCGGAAGCTCCTACAATGAGCAGTTCTTC. Translating it yields CASSASGSSYNEQFF.

The V call is TRBV12-3 or TRBV12-4, the J call TRBJ2-2; D is uncertain. Trimming stripped 5 bases from V and 5 bases from J, with 6 bases between. The length of the CDR3 is 12 residues. CDR3 region: CASSPDTGELFF. The CDR3 DNA is TGTGCCAGCAGTCCAGATACCGGGGAGCTGTTTTTT.

This chain connects TRBV18 to TRBJ1-6, with D unclear. The V gene lost 1 base and the J gene lost 9 bases, with 10 bases spanning the gap. The CDR3 consists of 14 residues. In germline, CDR1 is KGHSH, CDR2 LQKENI. DNA for the CDR3: TGTGCCAGCTCACCACTTGGAGGCGGTTCACCCCTCCACTTT. It specifies CASSPLGGGSPLHF.

The V gene is TRBV6-1, the J gene TRBJ1-1, with D hard to call. There are 13 residues in the CDR3. V was cut by 3 bases and J by 1 base, with 6 bases left in between. In germline, CDR1 is MNHNS, CDR2 SASEGT. The CDR3 DNA is TGTGCCAGCAGTGATGGCTGGAACACTGAAGCTTTCTTT. It codes for CASSDGWNTEAFF.

This clone appeared a single time. The V and J genes are TRBV7-6 and TRBJ1-1; no definite D call. CDR1 is SGHVS and CDR2 is FNYEAQ in the germline V gene. This CDR3 is built from 13 residues. V lost 1 base and J 4 bases, leaving 7 bases between the germline ends. The DNA for the CDR3 is TGTGCCAGCAGCTTAGGATGGGGCACTGAAGCTTTCTTT. It specifies CASSLGWGTEAFF.

The rearrangement joins TRBV5-4 to TRBJ1-1, with 7 bases matching TRBD1. This CDR3 has 15 amino acids. The V and J ends lost 0 bases and 4 bases, in that order; junction bases with no gene match: 6. CDR1 is SGHNT, CDR2 YYREEE, per germline (reference sequence). This CDR3 is CASSLDAGGVTEAFF. The CDR3 bases are TGTGCCAGCAGCTTGGACGCAGGGGGTGTCACTGAAGCTTTCTTT.

The chain employs TRBV5-4 and TRBJ1-1; TRBD1 might be the D (5 bases). The CDR3 loop spans 16 amino acids. The germline V and J ends were trimmed by 4 bases and 0 bases, with 16 bases remaining between them. Germline CDR1 reads SGHNT; CDR2 reads YYREEE (reference sequence). This chain's CDR3 is CASSPGGARMNTEAFF. The CDR3 DNA is TGTGCCAGCAGCCCGGGAGGGGCAAGAATGAACACTGAAGCTTTCTTT.

The J gene is TRBJ1-6, the V gene TRBV7-9; TRBD1 might be the D (5 bases). CDR1 and CDR2 (germline): SEHNR, FQNEAQ (reference sequence). Trimming took 8 bases from V and 0 from J, leaving 11 bases between them. The CDR3 extends over 15 amino acids. CDR3 DNA sequence: TGTGCCAGCTCCGGGGGGAGCTCCTATAATTCACCCCTCCACTTT. Translating it yields CASSGGSSYNSPLHF.

The chain has TRBV12-5 and TRBJ2-7, with 9 bases aligning to TRBD1. V lost 0 bases, J lost 5 bases, and 5 bases stayed unmatched. This CDR3 contains 15 residues. Germline CDR1 and CDR2: LGHNT and FRNRAP. CDR3: CASGLVTGGVDEQYF. The CDR3 nucleotides are TGTGCTAGTGGTTTGGTGACAGGGGGAGTGGACGAGCAGTACTTC.

This clone was detected once. The chain employs TRBV11-2 and TRBJ2-5, with unresolved D. V lost 0 bases, J lost 5 bases, and 13 bases lay in between. CDR3 length: 15 amino acids. CDR1 and CDR2 (germline): SGHAT, FQNNGV. CDR3 region: CASSLEWAPAETQYF. CDR3 coding DNA: TGTGCCAGCAGCTTAGAGTGGGCGCCCGCTGAGACCCAGTACTTC.

This clone was observed a few times. The chain joins TRBV11-3 to TRBJ2-1, with 9 bases aligning to TRBD1. Per the germline V gene, CDR1 is SGHNT and CDR2 is YENEEA. The CDR3 extends over 17 amino acids. J gave up 0 bases and V 4 bases, and 7 bases lay outside the gene matches. CDR3 DNA: TGTGCCAGCAGCTCACCGGGACAGGGCAGCTCCTACAATGAGCAGTTCTTC. Translating gives CASSSPGQGSSYNEQFF.

This clone was counted a single time. This rearrangement joins TRBV27 to TRBJ1-3, with a possible D match to TRBD1 (5 bases). Germline assignment: CDR1 MNHEY and CDR2 SMNVEV (reference sequence). The CDR3 is 14 residues long. Trimming left V 5 bases short and J 2 bases short, with 10 bases between. In DNA, the CDR3 is TGTGCCAGCAGTCAGGGTTTTGCTGGAAACACCATATATTTT. Protein: CASSQGFAGNTIYF.

The chain recombines TRBV5-1 with TRBJ2-5; 9 bases fit TRBD2. Trimming cost V 0 bases and J 5 bases; bases outside gene matches: 5. The germline gives CDR1 SGHRS, CDR2 YFSETQ. This CDR3 has 15 amino acids. CDR3 bases: TGCGCCAGCAGCTTGGGCGGGGGGGCCCACGAGACCCAGTACTTC. Amino acids: CASSLGGGAHETQYF.

The chain is built from TRBV11-3 and TRBJ2-1; no clear D gene. The germline V gene has CDR1 SGHNT and CDR2 YENEEA. With 4 bases removed from V and 9 bases from J, the gap between germline ends came to 13 bases. The CDR3 spans 13 residues. CDR3 sequence (DNA): TGTGCCAGCAGCTCTACGAGGATAGCTGAGCAGTTCTTC. This codes for CASSSTRIAEQFF. The variable domain in full, with the rest retrieved from reference TRBV11-3 and TRBJ2-1, is EAGVVQSPRYKIIEKKQPVAFWCNPISGHNTLYWYLQNLGQGPELLIRYENEEAVDDSQLPKDRFSAERLKGVDSTLKIQPAELGDSAVYLCASSSTRIAEQFFGPGTRLTVL.

The CDR3 sequence: CASRPRTGAGELFF. The CDR3 bases are TGTGCCAGTAGACCGAGGACAGGGGCCGGGGAGCTGTTTTTT. The chain couples TRBV19 to TRBJ2-2, with 9 bases that match TRBD1. Germline trimming cut 6 bases from V and 6 bases from J; bases unmatched to any gene: 5. Germline V CDR1 and CDR2: LNHDA, SQIVND (reference sequence). The length of the CDR3 is 14 residues.

The rearrangement joins TRBV5-1 to TRBJ2-2; D gene unclear. Trimming took off 0 bases at V and 6 bases at J, with 9 bases between the two ends. Germline V lookup: CDR1 SGHRS, CDR2 YFSETQ. This CDR3 has 14 residues. The CDR3 sequence: CASSLEGPPGELFF. The CDR3 nucleotides read TGCGCCAGCAGCTTGGAAGGGCCCCCCGGGGAGCTGTTTTTT.

This clone was observed a few times. V is TRBV11-2 and J is TRBJ1-2, with TRBD1 as a possible D gene (6 bases). Germline CDR1 and CDR2: SGHAT and FQNNGV. Deletions cut 8 bases from V and 7 bases from J, with 17 bases between. The CDR3 loop spans 13 amino acids. The CDR3 DNA reads as TGTGCCAGCGGGTCAGGACAGTTGGGTGGCTACACCTTC. Its translation is CASGSGQLGGYTF. Based on the CDR3 plus reference TRBV11-2 and TRBJ1-2, the full variable domain is EAGVAQSPRYKIIEKRQSVAFWCNPISGHATLYWYQQILGQGPKLLIQFQNNGVVDDSQLPKDRFSAERLKGVDSTLKIQPAKLEDSAVYLCASGSGQLGGYTFGSGTRLTVV.